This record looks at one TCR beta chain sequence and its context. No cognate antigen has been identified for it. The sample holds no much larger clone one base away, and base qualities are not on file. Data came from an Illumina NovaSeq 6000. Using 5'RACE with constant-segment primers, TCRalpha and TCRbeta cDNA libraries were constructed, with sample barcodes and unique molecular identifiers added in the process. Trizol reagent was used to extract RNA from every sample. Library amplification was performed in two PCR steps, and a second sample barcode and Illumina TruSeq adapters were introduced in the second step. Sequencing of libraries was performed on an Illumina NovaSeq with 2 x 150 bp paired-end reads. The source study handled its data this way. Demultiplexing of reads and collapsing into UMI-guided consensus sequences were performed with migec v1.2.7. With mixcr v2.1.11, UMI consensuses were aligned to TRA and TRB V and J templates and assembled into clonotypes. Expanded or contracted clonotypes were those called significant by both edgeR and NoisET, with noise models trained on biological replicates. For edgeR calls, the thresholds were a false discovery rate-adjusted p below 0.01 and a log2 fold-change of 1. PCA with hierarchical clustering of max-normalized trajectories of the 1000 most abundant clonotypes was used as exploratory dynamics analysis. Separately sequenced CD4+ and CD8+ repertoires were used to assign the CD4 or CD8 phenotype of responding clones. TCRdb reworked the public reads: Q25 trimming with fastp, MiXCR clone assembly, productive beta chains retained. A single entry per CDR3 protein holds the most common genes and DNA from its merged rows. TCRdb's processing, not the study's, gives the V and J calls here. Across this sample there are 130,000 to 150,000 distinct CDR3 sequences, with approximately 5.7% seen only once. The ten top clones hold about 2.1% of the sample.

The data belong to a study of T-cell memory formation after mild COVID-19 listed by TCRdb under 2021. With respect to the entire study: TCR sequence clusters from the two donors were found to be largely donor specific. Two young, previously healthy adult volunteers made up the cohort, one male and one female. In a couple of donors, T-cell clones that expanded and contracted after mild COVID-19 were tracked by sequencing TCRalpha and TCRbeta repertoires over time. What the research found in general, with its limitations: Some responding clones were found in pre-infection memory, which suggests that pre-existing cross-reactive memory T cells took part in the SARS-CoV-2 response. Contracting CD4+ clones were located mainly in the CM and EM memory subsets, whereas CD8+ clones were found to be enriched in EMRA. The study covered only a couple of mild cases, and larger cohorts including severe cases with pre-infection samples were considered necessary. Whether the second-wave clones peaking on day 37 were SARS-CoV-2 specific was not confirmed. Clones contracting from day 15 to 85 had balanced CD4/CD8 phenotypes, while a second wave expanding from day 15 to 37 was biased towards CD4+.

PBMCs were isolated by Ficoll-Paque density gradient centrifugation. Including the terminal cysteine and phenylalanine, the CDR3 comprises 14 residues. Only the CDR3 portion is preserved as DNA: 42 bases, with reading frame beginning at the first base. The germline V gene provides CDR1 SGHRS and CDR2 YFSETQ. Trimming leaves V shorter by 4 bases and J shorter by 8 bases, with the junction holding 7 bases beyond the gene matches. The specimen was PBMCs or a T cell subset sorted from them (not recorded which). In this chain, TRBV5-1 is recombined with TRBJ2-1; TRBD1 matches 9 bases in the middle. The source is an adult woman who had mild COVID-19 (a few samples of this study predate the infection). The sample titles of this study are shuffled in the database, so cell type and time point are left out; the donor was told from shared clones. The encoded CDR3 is CASSGGTGLYEQFF. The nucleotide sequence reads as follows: TGCGCCAGCAGCGGCGGGACAGGGTTGTATGAGCAGTTCTTC.